These 5 T cell receptor beta chains came from one sample sequenced in a study of T cells in women clearing cervical HPV infection. Only in-frame clones appear in the TCRdb table, and some are missing; sequencing was by immunoSEQ multiplex PCR. The table gives roughly 48,000 clones; the top ten clones make up around 1.6% of it. Sequenced: blood buffy coat. The source is a woman between 18 and 75 years old with a cervical HPV16 infection that either progressed to CIN3+ or cleared (not recorded which).

On this clone itself: The CDR3 extends 3 residues past the end of the read, so its final part is completed from the germline J gene. This chain connects TRBV5-1 to TRBJ2-3; 10 nucleotides agree with TRBD2. Germline CDR1 SGHRS, CDR2 YFSETQ. The CDR3 consists of 16 residues. V was pared by 1 base and J by 5 bases, with 7 bases of the junction left unmatched. The part of the CDR3 DNA that was read is TGCGCCAGCAGCTTGAGCGGGGGGGCTCTAGAAGATACG. Protein sequence: CASSLSGGALEDT. The full CDR3 protein is CASSLSGGALEDTQYF. Based on the CDR3 plus reference TRBV5-1 and TRBJ2-3, the full variable domain is KAGVTQTPRYLIKTRGQQVTLSCSPISGHRSVSWYQQTPGQGLQFLFEYFSETQRNKGNFPGRFSGRQFSNSRSEMNVSTLELGDSALYLCASSLSGGALEDTQYFGPGTRLTVL.

Note on this clone: Coverage ceases 3 residues before the CDR3 finishes, and the germline J gene fills in the end. The chain uses TRBV29-1 and TRBJ2-5; D gene uncertain. The V gene's germline CDR1 is SQVTM and CDR2 ANQGSEA. V lost 8 bases and J lost 4, with 8 bases in between. The CDR3 length is 10 residues. The CDR3 DNA, read in part, is TGCAGCTCTGTAGCAGAGACC. It codes for CSSVAET. The whole CDR3 is CSSVAETQYF.

Of note for this clone: The CDR3 goes on 3 residues after the read ends, and that part is filled in from the germline J gene. This chain uses TRBV7-2 with TRBJ1-5; tentatively, D is TRBD1 (5 bases). The CDR3 loop spans 16 amino acids. V was pared by 0 bases and J by 6 bases, with 15 bases between. Germline V gives CDR1 SGHTA, CDR2 FQGNSA. The CDR3 sequence is CASSLAPRAGGQPQHF. The CDR3 bases that were read are TGTGCCAGCAGCTTAGCTCCCAGGGCGGGGGGTCAGCCC. The full variable domain, in which reference TRBV7-2 and TRBJ1-5 provide the parts outside the CDR3, is GAGVSQSPSNKVTEKGKDVELRCDPISGHTALYWYRQSLGQGLEFLIYFQGNSAPDKSGLPSDRFSAERTGGSVSTLTIQRTQQEDSAVYLCASSLAPRAGGQPQHFGDGTRLSIL.

Concerning this clone: Read coverage stops 3 residues before the CDR3 terminus; the germline J gene supplies the remainder. This chain joins TRBV18 and TRBJ1-3; a possible D gene is TRBD1 (6 bases). The CDR3 spans 16 residues. V was shortened by 5 bases and J by 4 bases, with 18 bases between the two germline ends. Germline values: CDR1 KGHSH, CDR2 LQKENI. The sequenced CDR3 bases are TGTGCCAGCTCATCGACACGCGGGGGCCACGGAAACACC. It translates to CASSSTRGGHGNT. The entire CDR3 reads CASSSTRGGHGNTIYF.

Note on this clone: Read data end 3 residues before the CDR3 end; the end is taken from the germline J gene. The J gene is TRBJ1-2, the V gene TRBV6-1; unclear D gene. Germline CDR1 and CDR2: MNHNS and SASEGT. The CDR3 is made up of 15 amino acids. V shed 1 base and J shed 5 bases, with 14 bases lying between them. CDR3 DNA (partial): TGTGCCAGCAGTGAAGGCGGCGGGCGAGGGTATGGC. Amino acid sequence: CASSEGGGRGYG. The CDR3 in full is CASSEGGGRGYGYTF.